The source of this TCR beta chain is a study of breast tumors, draining lymph nodes, adjacent tissues. From the multiplex PCR reads, TCRdb called clonotypes with MiXCR, one entry per CDR3 protein. The sample carries 200,000 to 250,000 distinct CDR3 sequences, under 40% recorded once. This clonotype has a count of ten or more. Its antigen is still unknown. Study-level findings and limits: Most tumor T cells seemingly derive from lymph node, then expand in tumor. That most tumor T cells come from lymph nodes remained unproven. Tumors had less TCR diversity than lymph nodes, more than nontumor tissue. Luminal-like breast cancer showed significantly greater tumor-nontumor repertoire similarity than basal-like breast cancer did.

Deletions cut 3 bases from V and 1 base from J, with 7 bases between. The CDR3 extends over 14 amino acids. Germline V gives CDR1 WSHSY, CDR2 SAAADI. Breast cancer patients provided tissue from their axillary draining lymph nodes. The sequenced sample consisted of axillary lymph node tissue. This clonotype was sampled from a female donor with breast cancer. Some clones in this sample may be carry-over from other donors' samples. J is TRBJ1-5 and V is TRBV10-2; D call uncertain. DNA for the CDR3: TGCGCCAGCAGTGATAAAAGGAGCAATCAGCCCCAGCATTTT. The encoded protein is CASSDKRSNQPQHF.